The TCR beta chain under discussion was sequenced for a study of blood T cell repertoires in COVID-19. On the study more broadly: Acute-phase and convalescent COVID-19 samples originated in the United States, Italy and Spain. The cDNA or gDNA used as material had been derived from T cells, B-cell-depleted T cells, or PBMCs.

This CDR3 comprises 16 residues. Germline V CDR1 and CDR2: SGHTA, FQGNSA. V shed 1 base and J shed 8 bases, with 18 bases lying between them. Sequenced by immunoSEQ multiplex PCR; TCRdb stores in-frame clones only, minus some. The sample contains 100,000 to 120,000 clones, approximately 90% of which appear only once. The sequenced sample was peripheral blood. This receptor was identified in a woman aged 50 to 65 with acute or convalescent COVID-19. This chain connects TRBV7-2 to TRBJ2-1; D perhaps matches TRBD2 (6 bases). This CDR3 is CASSLVLATSSDEQFF. The CDR3 nucleotides are TGTGCCAGCAGCTTAGTCCTAGCGACGAGTTCCGATGAGCAGTTCTTC.